The 8 T cell receptor beta chains presented below share a single source sample, sequenced in a study of T cell clonality in common variable immunodeficiency. Study-level points and caveats: Common variable immunodeficiency TCR beta sequences reportedly had fewer deletions and N-nucleotide insertions.

The antigens of these receptors remain unknown. This table comes from immunoSEQ multiplex PCR, and its TCRdb copy is limited to in-frame clones, with some not included. There are about 28,000 clones in the sample, none observed a single time. The sample was peripheral blood mononuclear cells. The receptors here all came from a human donor with common variable immunodeficiency.

This clone came up a few times. The chain's CDR3 is CSVGGGGKGEQYF. The sequenced CDR3 bases are TGCAGCGTTGGAGGGGGCGGCAAGGGCGAG. The rearrangement links TRBV29-1 to TRBJ2-7, with 7 bases identical to TRBD1. The sequenced fragment ends 3 residues before the CDR3 boundary, so the rest is inferred from the germline J gene. The germline V gene has CDR1 SQVTM and CDR2 ANQGSEA. V trimming: 4 bases; J trimming: 6 bases; junction bases outside the gene matches: 9. This CDR3 has 13 amino acids.

As regards this clone: The read is 3 residues too short to cover the CDR3 end, so that end is filled in from the germline J gene. This chain joins TRBV18 and TRBJ2-7, with 8 bases fitting TRBD2. The ends lost 1 base at V and 0 bases at J; junction bases unmatched: 2. The germline CDR1 and CDR2 sequences are KGHSH and LQKENI. CDR3 length equals 15 residues. The DNA read from the CDR3 is TGTGCCAGCTCACCACGGCTAGCGGGCTCCTACGAG. Its translation is CASSPRLAGSYE. The full CDR3 sequence reads CASSPRLAGSYEQYF. Complete variable domain (other parts from reference TRBV18 and TRBJ2-7): NAGVMQNPRHLVRRRGQEARLRCSPMKGHSHVYWYRQLPEEGLKFMVYLQKENIIDESGMPKERFSAEFPKEGPSILRIQQVVRGDSAAYFCASSPRLAGSYEQYFGPGTRLTVT.

Of note for this clone: The read terminates 3 residues ahead of where the CDR3 ends, so the germline J gene completes it. Other nucleotide sequences in the sample specify the same CDR3. The chain carries TRBV2 and TRBJ1-5; the match to TRBD1 covers 7 bases. The germline gives CDR1 SNHLY, CDR2 FYNNEI. The CDR3 sequence is 14 residues long. J lost 6 bases, V lost 6 bases, and 8 bases had no gene match. The part of the CDR3 DNA that was read is TGTGCCAGCAGCGAAAATAGACAGGGTCAGCCC. Its translation is CASSENRQGQP. The CDR3 as a whole reads CASSENRQGQPQHF.

This clone was recorded many times. The read ends 3 residues early relative to the CDR3; the germline J gene fills the gap. The genes are TRBV19 and TRBJ1-2; D is perhaps TRBD1 (6 bases). Germline V gene data show CDR1 as LNHDA and CDR2 as SQIVND (reference sequence). Deletions cut 6 bases from V and 4 bases from J, with 15 bases between. The CDR3 has 14 residues. CDR3 amino acids: CASRTGRLGYGYTF. The DNA read from the CDR3 is TGTGCCAGTAGGACAGGCAGACTGGGCTATGGC.

With regard to this clone: The read comes to an end 3 residues before the CDR3 does, leaving the germline J gene to fill in the end. This chain uses TRBV19 with TRBJ2-3; 11 bases are a match to TRBD2. This CDR3 comprises 15 residues. CDR1 is LNHDA, CDR2 SQIVND, per germline (reference sequence). Trimming took 3 bases from V and 3 from J; bases not matched to a gene: 2. The covered CDR3 bases are TGTGCCAGTAGTATCGGACTAGCGGGTACAGATACG. This gives the protein CASSIGLAGTDT. The whole CDR3 protein reads CASSIGLAGTDTQYF.

This clone was counted a few times. From the germline J gene comes the end of the CDR3, since the read stops 3 residues before it. This chain links TRBV7-6 with TRBJ2-1, with 7 nucleotides matching TRBD1. The germline V gene has CDR1 SGHVS and CDR2 FNYEAQ. V gave up 2 bases and J gave up 8 bases; unmatched junction bases: 3. This CDR3 spans 13 amino acids. The sequenced CDR3 bases are TGTGCCAGCAGCTTATACAGGGGTTATGAG. It codes for CASSLYRGYE. The entire CDR3 protein reads CASSLYRGYEQFF. Using reference TRBV7-6 and TRBJ2-1 for the parts outside the CDR3, the full variable domain is GAGVSQSPRYKVTKRGQDVALRCDPISGHVSLYWYRQALGQGPEFLTYFNYEAQQDKSGLPNDRFSAERPEGSISTLTIQRTEQRDSAMYRCASSLYRGYEQFFGPGTRLTVL.

This clone has a count of ten or more. The CDR3 DNA, read in part, is TGTGCCAGCAGTGGGACAGGGTTTAATACTGAA. Protein sequence: CASSGTGFNTE. From start to end, the CDR3 is CASSGTGFNTEAFF. This chain joins TRBV2 and TRBJ1-1, with 8 bases aligning to TRBD1. The missing CDR3 end, 3 residues past where the read stops, is filled in from the germline J gene. J gave up 5 bases and V 4 bases, and 6 bases lay outside the gene matches. Germline V gene lookup returns CDR1 SNHLY and CDR2 FYNNEI. The CDR3 loop spans 14 amino acids.

This clone was recorded many times. The read stops 3 residues short of the end of the CDR3; the missing end is completed from the germline J gene. This rearrangement joins TRBV7-2 to TRBJ2-7; D may be TRBD1 (6 bases). V was pared by 3 bases and J by 3 bases, with 15 bases between. The CDR3 covers 15 residues. Germline CDR1 is SGHTA and CDR2 is FQGNSA. The covered CDR3 bases are TGTGCCAGCAGCTTCTCGACAGGAGATGTCTACGAG. It translates to CASSFSTGDVYE. The full CDR3 protein is CASSFSTGDVYEQYF.